A selection of T cell receptor beta chains follows, all from one sample in a study of blood T cell repertoires in COVID-19. Produced via immunoSEQ multiplex PCR; TCRdb's table is partial and in-frame only. The sample records some 200,000 clones, approximately 80% being singletons. The sample comprised PBMCs or T cells enriched from blood (not recorded which). The receptors here all came from a woman between 45 and 65 years old with acute COVID-19. Each CDR3 is given with its conserved first and last residue. A D gene is named only where the DNA matches it firmly. Clone size is not always given. Where it is, it says once, few, many or a class for expanded clones.

cdr3_length,clone_size,v_call,d_call,j_call,cdr3_aa,cdr3_nt
14,NA,TRBV6-2/TRBV6-3,NA,TRBJ1-1,CASSRTASNTEAFF,TGTGCCAGCAGCAGGACAGCCTCGAACACTGAAGCTTTCTTT
15,NA,TRBV7-2,TRBD2,TRBJ2-7,CASSFSGTSSYEQYF,TGTGCCAGCAGCTTCTCCGGGACTAGCTCCTACGAGCAGTACTTC
14,NA,TRBV3-1/TRBV3-2,NA,TRBJ2-7,CASSQLGSSYEQYF,TGTGCCAGCAGCCAACTTGGGAGCTCCTACGAGCAGTACTTC
13,NA,TRBV5-4,NA,TRBJ2-5,CASSLAGPETQYF,TGTGCCAGCAGCTTAGCAGGGCCAGAGACCCAGTACTTC
13,NA,TRBV12-3/TRBV12-4,TRBD1,TRBJ2-1,CASSFQGAGEQFF,TGTGCCAGCAGTTTTCAGGGGGCAGGTGAGCAGTTCTTC
14,once,TRBV19,NA,TRBJ1-5,CATGDLASNQPQHF,TGTGCCACAGGGGACCTGGCCAGCAATCAGCCCCAGCATTTT
17,NA,TRBV2,TRBD1,TRBJ2-3,CASSEPQTGPLRDTQYF,TGTGCCAGCAGTGAACCCCAGACAGGGCCCTTGAGAGATACGCAGTATTTT
15,NA,TRBV2,TRBD2,TRBJ2-1,CASSETSGTYNEQFF,TGTGCCAGCTCTGAGACTAGCGGGACTTACAATGAGCAGTTCTTC
13,NA,TRBV4-2,NA,TRBJ2-5,CASSLGVHETQYF,TGTGCCAGCAGCCTCGGGGTCCATGAGACCCAGTACTTC
17,NA,TRBV7-2,TRBD2,TRBJ2-2,CASSSPRTSGNTGELFF,TGTGCCAGCAGCTCTCCTCGGACTAGCGGAAACACCGGGGAGCTGTTTTTT
16,NA,TRBV7-2,TRBD1,TRBJ2-1,CASSLLGQGLFSEQFF,TGTGCCAGCAGCTTATTGGGACAGGGTCTTTTCAGTGAGCAGTTCTTC
12,NA,TRBV9,NA,TRBJ2-2,CASSVIAGELFF,TGTGCCAGCAGCGTTATTGCCGGGGAGCTGTTTTTT
14,once,TRBV3-1/TRBV3-2,NA,TRBJ1-2,CASSQAPSDYGYTF,TGTGCCAGCAGCCAAGCGCCCAGTGACTATGGCTACACCTTC
14,NA,TRBV9,NA,TRBJ1-6,CASSVVAVDSPLHF,TGTGCCAGCAGCGTAGTGGCGGTGGATTCACCCCTCCACTTT
14,NA,TRBV18,NA,TRBJ2-3,CASSLSEQSDTQYF,TGTGCCAGCTCCCTCTCGGAGCAGTCAGATACGCAGTATTTT
15,few,TRBV30,NA,TRBJ1-2,CAWSVQISPNYGYTF,TGTGCCTGGAGTGTACAGATAAGCCCTAACTATGGCTACACCTTC
14,NA,TRBV7-8,TRBD2,TRBJ2-3,CASSFTSGTDTQYF,TGTGCCAGCAGCTTTACTAGCGGCACAGATACGCAGTATTTT
14,NA,TRBV5-5,TRBD1,TRBJ1-5,CASSAGGAGQPQHF,TGTGCCAGCAGCGCAGGGGGCGCTGGGCAGCCCCAGCATTTT
15,NA,TRBV6-2/TRBV6-3,NA,TRBJ2-3,CASSYVGPSTDTQYF,TGTGCCAGCAGTTACGTGGGGCCTAGCACAGATACGCAGTATTTT
15,NA,TRBV5-1,TRBD1,TRBJ2-2,CASRGGQGRTGELFF,TGCGCCAGCAGGGGTGGACAGGGGCGGACCGGGGAGCTGTTTTTT
13,NA,TRBV7-9,NA,TRBJ1-2,CASSLADINGYTF,TGTGCCAGCAGCTTAGCGGACATCAATGGCTACACCTTC
14,once,TRBV5-6,TRBD1,TRBJ2-7,CASSGPQGAREQYF,TGTGCCAGCAGCGGACCACAGGGGGCTCGGGAGCAGTACTTC
14,NA,TRBV7-9,NA,TRBJ1-2,CASRGEQANYGYTF,TGTGCCAGCAGAGGGGAACAAGCCAACTATGGCTACACCTTC
12,NA,TRBV28,NA,TRBJ2-5,CASNQSGETQYF,TGTGCCAGCAACCAATCAGGAGAGACCCAGTACTTC
16,once,TRBV5-1,NA,TRBJ2-2,CASSRSDPGLDGELFF,TGCGCCAGCAGCCGGTCCGATCCGGGTCTGGACGGGGAGCTGTTTTTT
15,NA,TRBV5-1,NA,TRBJ2-3,CASSLTGGDTDTQYF,TGCGCCAGCAGCTTGACCGGGGGAGACACAGATACGCAGTATTTT
16,NA,TRBV13,NA,TRBJ1-6,CASSSYGSRVGSPLHF,TGTGCCAGCAGCTCGTACGGGTCGCGCGTAGGATCACCCCTCCACTTT
14,NA,TRBV5-1,TRBD1,TRBJ2-7,CASVPGTGFYEQYF,TGCGCCAGCGTTCCCGGGACAGGGTTTTACGAGCAGTACTTC
13,NA,TRBV12-3/TRBV12-4,NA,TRBJ2-1,CASQLPGYNEQFF,TGTGCCAGCCAGTTGCCAGGGTACAATGAGCAGTTCTTC
15,NA,TRBV11-1,NA,TRBJ2-1,CASRDVSGTYNEQFF,TGTGCCAGCCGCGACGTTAGCGGTACCTACAATGAGCAGTTCTTC
13,once,TRBV12-3/TRBV12-4,NA,TRBJ1-5,CASSYGGNQPQHF,TGTGCCAGCAGTTACGGGGGCAATCAGCCCCAGCATTTT
13,NA,TRBV3-1/TRBV3-2,NA,TRBJ2-7,CASSWIGVGEQYF,TGTGCCAGCAGCTGGATAGGGGTCGGGGAGCAGTACTTC
12,once,TRBV30,NA,TRBJ1-1,CAWSVWNTEAFF,TGTGCCTGGAGTGTCTGGAACACTGAAGCTTTCTTT
16,NA,TRBV27,NA,TRBJ2-3,CASRPAAVGGPDTQYF,TGTGCCAGCAGGCCAGCGGCTGTGGGTGGTCCAGATACGCAGTATTTT
14,NA,TRBV7-8,NA,TRBJ2-1,CASSLGADYNEQFF,TGTGCCAGCAGCTTAGGTGCGGACTACAATGAGCAGTTCTTC
13,once,TRBV7-3,NA,TRBJ2-5,CASSLRAQETQYF,TGTGCCAGCAGCTTACGAGCCCAAGAGACCCAGTACTTC
12,NA,TRBV19,TRBD1,TRBJ1-1,CASSTDRGIAFF,TGTGCCAGTAGTACGGACAGGGGGATAGCTTTCTTT
13,NA,TRBV20-1,TRBD1,TRBJ2-7,CSASADRADEQYF,TGCAGTGCTAGTGCGGACAGGGCCGACGAGCAGTACTTC
12,NA,TRBV7-9,NA,TRBJ2-1,CASSFSGNEQFF,TGTGCCAGCAGCTTCTCAGGGAATGAGCAGTTCTTC
16,NA,TRBV18,NA,TRBJ2-4,CASSPPQAGWENIQYF,TGTGCCAGCTCACCACCACAGGCGGGATGGGAAAACATTCAGTACTTC
14,once,TRBV4-2,NA,TRBJ1-5,CASSQLQGYQPQHF,TGTGCCAGCAGCCAGCTACAGGGTTATCAGCCCCAGCATTTT
17,NA,TRBV9,NA,TRBJ1-4,CASSPRTGIGTNEKLFF,TGTGCCAGTAGCCCCCGTACGGGTATTGGAACTAATGAAAAACTGTTTTTT
17,NA,TRBV6-2/TRBV6-3,TRBD1,TRBJ2-3,CASSYSSGQVSRDTQYF,TGTGCCAGCAGTTACTCGTCGGGACAGGTGTCGCGAGATACGCAGTATTTT
15,few,TRBV7-6,TRBD2,TRBJ2-3,CASSLYSGGWDTQYF,TGTGCCAGCAGCTTATATTCCGGGGGGTGGGATACGCAGTATTTT
13,NA,TRBV12-3/TRBV12-4,NA,TRBJ1-1,CASSRTGNTEAFF,TGTGCCAGCAGCCGAACAGGGAACACTGAAGCTTTCTTT
13,NA,TRBV30,NA,TRBJ1-1,CAWSKSGYAEAFF,TGTGCCTGGAGTAAAAGCGGGTACGCTGAAGCTTTCTTT
15,NA,TRBV13,TRBD1,TRBJ2-5,CASSHTDRGHETQYF,TGTGCCAGCAGCCATACCGACAGGGGGCACGAGACCCAGTACTTC
16,few,TRBV28,TRBD2,TRBJ2-7,CATLRIAGFGRDEQYF,TGTGCCACCCTGAGGATAGCGGGGTTCGGGCGGGACGAGCAGTACTTC
17,NA,TRBV28,TRBD2,TRBJ2-3,CASRSLGGGPDPYTQYF,TGTGCCAGCAGATCCCTGGGGGGAGGGCCCGACCCGTATACGCAGTATTTT